What follows describes a single T cell receptor (beta chain). Per the authors' pipeline: Reference gene primer amplification in the assay estimated nucleated cell counts. TCRdb's table, derived via immunoSEQ multiplex PCR, lists solely in-frame clones and lacks some. Clone size and the V and J calls come from that table; the DNA yielded D and trimming. The table records roughly 110,000 clones, 90% to 95% of them present only once. The data belong to a study of blood T cell repertoires in COVID-19. Study in general: The samples span acute and convalescent COVID-19 from the United States, Italy and Spain. PBMCs, B-cell-depleted T cells, or T cells were the source of the cDNA or gDNA that made up the material.

Germline loops: CDR1 SGHRS, CDR2 YFSETQ. V gave up 4 bases and J gave up 2 bases; unmatched junction bases: 1. The CDR3 is made up of 15 amino acids. The sample comprised peripheral blood. V and J are TRBV5-1 and TRBJ2-1, with 12 bases fitting TRBD2. This receptor was obtained from a woman under 40 with acute or convalescent COVID-19. This CDR3 is CASSASGGAYNEQFF. The CDR3 DNA is TGCGCCAGCAGCGCTAGCGGGGGGGCCTACAATGAGCAGTTCTTC.